The 18 T cell receptor beta chains listed next were all sequenced from one sample in a study of blood T cell repertoires in COVID-19. Here immunoSEQ multiplex PCR was the method, and the copy in TCRdb shows in-frame clones only, minus some. The sample holds about 310,000 clones; 80% to 90% are singletons and the top ten take 8% to 9.5%. The material sequenced was PBMCs or T cells enriched from blood (not recorded which). These receptors all stem from a woman aged 18-29 years who had recovered from COVID-19.

This chain joins TRBV27 and TRBJ2-2, with D possibly TRBD1 on 6 matching bases. The germline V gene has CDR1 MNHEY and CDR2 SMNVEV (reference sequence). Trimming pared 2 bases from V and 9 bases from J, leaving 13 bases between. CDR3 length: 14 residues. DNA of the CDR3: TGTGCCAGCAGTTTAAACAGGGTTGTTAGGGAGCTGTTTTTT. Its translation: CASSLNRVVRELFF.

The count of this clone is one. The CDR3 DNA is TGTGCCAGCAGCTTGCGGACAGGGGACACCATATATTTT. This gives the protein CASSLRTGDTIYF. The rearrangement links TRBV5-6 to TRBJ1-3; 9 nucleotides line up with TRBD1. There are 13 residues in the CDR3. V lost 1 base and J lost 8; bases outside the gene matches: 1. CDR1 is SGHDT and CDR2 is YYEEEE in the germline V gene.

V is TRBV7-9 and J is TRBJ1-4, with TRBD1 as a possible D gene (6 bases). Germline CDR1 is SEHNR and CDR2 is FQNEAQ (reference sequence). V was cut by 0 bases and J by 0 bases, with 14 bases left in between. This CDR3 spans 18 amino acids. The DNA of the CDR3 is TGTGCCAGCAGCTTAGCGAAGGGGGTAGCAGCAACTAATGAAAAACTGTTTTTT. Its protein product is CASSLAKGVAATNEKLFF.

The count of this clone is one. The chain joins TRBV10-1 to TRBJ2-5; tentatively, D is TRBD1 (8 bases). V lost 6 bases to trimming and J lost 4 bases, with 21 bases between them. Germline CDR1 WNHNN, CDR2 SYGVQD (reference sequence). The length of the CDR3 is 16 residues. Here the CDR3 reads CASRNRNRGGGETQYF. In DNA, the CDR3 is TGCGCCAGCAGAAACAGAAACAGGGGGGGAGGAGAGACCCAGTACTTC.

The rearrangement joins TRBV10-2 to TRBJ2-5, with D perhaps TRBD2 (5 bases). The V and J ends lost 0 bases and 2 bases respectively, with 22 bases between them. This CDR3 is 19 amino acids long. Germline-derived CDR1 and CDR2 are WSHSY and SAAADI. CDR3 residues: CASSESGGPNQVGQETQYF. DNA for the CDR3: TGCGCCAGCAGTGAGTCGGGCGGGCCTAATCAGGTGGGACAAGAGACCCAGTACTTC.

The chain is built from TRBV28 and TRBJ1-5, with TRBD1 as a possible D gene (6 bases). V lost 2 bases to trimming and J lost 0 bases, with 14 bases between them. Germline lookup yields CDR1 MDHEN and CDR2 SYDVKM. This CDR3 is 17 amino acids long. CDR3 DNA: TGTGCCAGCAGTTTACCCTGGACAGTTTATAGCAATCAGCCCCAGCATTTT. Amino acids: CASSLPWTVYSNQPQHF.

The chain employs TRBV2 and TRBJ1-5; D not certain. The V end lost 7 bases, the J end lost 2 bases, and 15 bases lay between the germline ends. This CDR3 contains 15 residues. Germline-derived CDR1 and CDR2 are SNHLY and FYNNEI. This chain's CDR3 is CASTLDQGGNQPQHF. Written as DNA, the CDR3 is TGTGCCAGCACCCTAGACCAAGGCGGCAATCAGCCCCAGCATTTT.

The rearrangement joins TRBV28 to TRBJ2-3, with 9 bases fitting TRBD2. The V and J ends lost 5 bases and 2 bases, in that order; junction bases with no gene match: 11. The CDR3 runs 17 residues. Per the germline V gene, CDR1 is MDHEN and CDR2 is SYDVKM. The CDR3 is CASSVIAGAPNTDTQYF. The CDR3 nucleotides read TGTGCCAGCAGTGTTATAGCGGGGGCCCCCAACACAGATACGCAGTATTTT.

This clone was seen once. The rearrangement links TRBV7-2 to TRBJ2-3, with TRBD2 identical over 9 bases. The CDR3 totals 17 residues. CDR1 and CDR2 from the germline V gene are SGHTA and FQGNSA. V lost 1 base, J lost 4 bases, and 9 bases stayed unmatched. CDR3 in DNA: TGTGCCAGCAGCTTAGGTTCAGGAAGCGGGGGGCCAGATACGCAGTATTTT. Translation: CASSLGSGSGGPDTQYF.

The V and J genes are TRBV27 and TRBJ1-4; 7 bases line up with TRBD1. In germline, CDR1 is MNHEY, CDR2 SMNVEV (reference sequence). This CDR3 contains 18 residues. Unmatched junction bases numbered 11, after V lost 4 bases and J lost 0 bases. CDR3 protein: CASSSIYRDSATNEKLFF. CDR3 bases: TGTGCCAGCAGTTCCATCTACCGGGACAGCGCAACTAATGAAAAACTGTTTTTT.

V and J are TRBV28 and TRBJ2-5; 13 positions agree with TRBD2. The J segment lost 8 bases and the V segment lost 5 bases, leaving 5 bases of the junction unmatched. Germline V gene lookup returns CDR1 MDHEN and CDR2 SYDVKM. The CDR3 loop spans 14 amino acids. CDR3 protein: CASSALAGGATQYF. CDR3 in DNA: TGTGCCAGCAGTGCACTAGCGGGAGGGGCTACCCAGTACTTC.

The chain joins TRBV19 to TRBJ1-2, with D uncertain. The CDR3 totals 12 residues. Between the trimmed V and J ends, which lost 5 bases and 4 bases, there was a span of 8 bases. Germline V lookup: CDR1 LNHDA, CDR2 SQIVND (reference sequence). CDR3: CASSFELYGYTF. The CDR3 DNA follows: TGTGCCAGTAGTTTCGAACTCTATGGCTACACCTTC.

The chain recombines TRBV28 with TRBJ2-1, with TRBD1 matching 9 bases. J was trimmed by 5 bases and V by 7 bases; bases with no gene match: 12. Germline CDR1 and CDR2: MDHEN and SYDVKM. This CDR3 has 16 amino acids. CDR3 amino acids: CASTTPEGQGHNEQFF. CDR3 nucleotide sequence: TGTGCCAGCACCACCCCAGAGGGACAGGGTCACAATGAGCAGTTCTTC.

The chain couples TRBV28 to TRBJ2-7, with 7 bases fitting TRBD2. Trimming cost V 3 bases and J 2 bases; bases outside gene matches: 4. Germline lookup yields CDR1 MDHEN and CDR2 SYDVKM. The CDR3 length is 14 residues. The CDR3 here is CASSFSGRTYEQYF. The CDR3 coding sequence is TGTGCCAGCAGTTTTAGCGGGCGCACCTACGAGCAGTACTTC. Full variable domain (rest looked up from reference TRBV28 and TRBJ2-7): DVKVTQSSRYLVKRTGEKVFLECVQDMDHENMFWYRQDPGLGLRLIYFSYDVKMKEKGDIPEGYSVSREKKERFSLILESASTNQTSMYLCASSFSGRTYEQYFGPGTRLTVT.

The V call is TRBV5-1, the J call TRBJ1-3; TRBD1 agrees at 8 bases. Trimming removed 4 bases from V and 0 bases from J; junction bases left unmatched: 9. Germline V gene data show CDR1 as SGHRS and CDR2 as YFSETQ. This CDR3 comprises 17 residues. The CDR3 nucleotides read TGCGCCAGCAGCCCGAGGACAGGGTCGCTCTCTGGAAACACCATATATTTT. Its translation is CASSPRTGSLSGNTIYF.

This chain joins TRBV12-3 or TRBV12-4 and TRBJ2-4; 7 bases line up with TRBD2. J was trimmed by 7 bases and V by 6 bases; bases with no gene match: 6. The CDR3 spans 13 residues. The chain's CDR3 is CASSPNGGNIQYF. CDR3 bases: TGTGCCAGCAGCCCGAACGGGGGGAACATTCAGTACTTC.

The V and J genes are TRBV5-1 and TRBJ1-4, with D uncertain. CDR3 length equals 12 residues. Germline V lookup: CDR1 SGHRS, CDR2 YFSETQ. Trimming cost V 0 bases and J 7 bases, with 4 bases left between them. The CDR3 spells CASSLDGEKLFF. The CDR3, as DNA: TGCGCCAGCAGCTTGGACGGTGAAAAACTGTTTTTT.

The rearrangement joins TRBV11-2 to TRBJ1-1, with D tentatively TRBD1 (5 bases). Trimming shortened V by 5 bases and J by 3 bases, and 10 bases separated the two germline ends. CDR1 SGHAT and CDR2 FQNNGV come from the germline V gene. CDR3 length: 13 residues. CDR3 in amino acids: CASSLQADTEAFF. The CDR3 region has the DNA TGTGCCAGCAGCCTACAGGCGGACACTGAAGCTTTCTTT.